This entry concerns a single T cell receptor (beta chain). Its antigen remains unknown. The sample is drawn from a study of T cell repertoires and HLA-DP antigens. For the study at large: One stimulator alloantigen differed from self by one groove amino acid; the other by ten.

Trimming removed 0 bases from V and 3 bases from J; junction bases left unmatched: 13. The CDR3 covers 19 residues. The germline CDR1 and CDR2 sequences are SGDLS and YYNGEE. Amplification used primers for 54 TRBV and 13 TRBJ segments. Pre-culture CD4+ samples were sequenced deeply, targeting fewer than 250,000 T cell genomes. The method was immunoSEQ multiplex PCR; TCRdb's version includes in-frame clones alone and lacks a portion of them. The repertoire consists of about 110,000 clones, with 80% to 95% occurring once and the leading ten covering approximately 0.25%. Sequenced material: CD4+ T cells from PBMCs. This TCR derives from a woman between 18 and 30 years old in good health and CMV-seronegative. The chain has TRBV9 and TRBJ2-1, with 9 positions matching TRBD2. CDR3 residues: CASSVGHSITSGYYNEQFF. CDR3 in DNA: TGTGCCAGCAGCGTAGGTCATAGTATCACTAGCGGGTACTACAATGAGCAGTTCTTC.